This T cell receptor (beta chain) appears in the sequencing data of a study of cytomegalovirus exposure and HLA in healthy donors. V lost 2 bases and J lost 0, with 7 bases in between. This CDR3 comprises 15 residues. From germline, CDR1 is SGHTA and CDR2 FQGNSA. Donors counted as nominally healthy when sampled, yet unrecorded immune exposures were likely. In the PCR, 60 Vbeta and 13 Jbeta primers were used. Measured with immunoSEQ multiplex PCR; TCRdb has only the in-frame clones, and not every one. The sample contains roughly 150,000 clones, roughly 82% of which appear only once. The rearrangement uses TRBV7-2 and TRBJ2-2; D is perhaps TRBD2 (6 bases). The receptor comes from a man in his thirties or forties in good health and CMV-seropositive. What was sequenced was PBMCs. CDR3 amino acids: CASSLWGANTGELFF. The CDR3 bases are TGTGCCAGCAGCTTATGGGGGGCGAACACCGGGGAGCTGTTTTTT.